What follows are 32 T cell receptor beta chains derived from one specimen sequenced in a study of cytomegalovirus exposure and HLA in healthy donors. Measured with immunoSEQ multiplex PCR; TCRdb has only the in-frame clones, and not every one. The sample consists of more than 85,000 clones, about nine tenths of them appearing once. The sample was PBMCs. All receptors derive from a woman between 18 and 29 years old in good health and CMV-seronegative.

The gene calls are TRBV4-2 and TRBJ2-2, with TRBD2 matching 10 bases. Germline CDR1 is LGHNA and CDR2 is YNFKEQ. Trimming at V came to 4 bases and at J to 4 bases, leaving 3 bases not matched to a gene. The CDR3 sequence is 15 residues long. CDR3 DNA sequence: TGTGCCAGCAGCCTTCAGCGGGGGGGCACCGGGGAGCTGTTTTTT. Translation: CASSLQRGGTGELFF.

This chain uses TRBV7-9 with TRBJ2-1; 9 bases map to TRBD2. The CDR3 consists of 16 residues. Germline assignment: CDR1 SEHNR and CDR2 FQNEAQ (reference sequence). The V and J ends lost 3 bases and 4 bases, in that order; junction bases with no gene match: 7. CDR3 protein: CASSFSGGPYYNEQFF. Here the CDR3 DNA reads TGTGCCAGCAGCTTTAGCGGGGGTCCCTATTACAATGAGCAGTTCTTC.

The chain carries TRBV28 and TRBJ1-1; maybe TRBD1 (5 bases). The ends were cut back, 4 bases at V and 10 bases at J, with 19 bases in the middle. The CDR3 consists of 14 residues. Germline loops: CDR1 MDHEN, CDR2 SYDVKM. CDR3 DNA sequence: TGTGCCAGCAGTTCCCTTTTCGGGGGGAGTAGAGCTTTCTTT. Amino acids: CASSSLFGGSRAFF.

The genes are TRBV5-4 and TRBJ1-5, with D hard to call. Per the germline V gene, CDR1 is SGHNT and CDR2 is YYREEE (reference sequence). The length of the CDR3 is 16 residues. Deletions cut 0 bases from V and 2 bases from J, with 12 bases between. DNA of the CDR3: TGTGCCAGCAGCTTGGGCGGGGAAAGGGGCAATCAGCCCCAGCATTTT. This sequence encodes CASSLGGERGNQPQHF.

CDR3 sequence reads: CASSQSQGYGEAFF. In DNA form, the CDR3 reads TGCGCCAGCAGCCAAAGTCAGGGGTATGGTGAAGCTTTCTTT. The chain has TRBV4-1 and TRBJ1-1, with D perhaps TRBD1 (6 bases). The CDR3 extends over 14 amino acids. V gave up 2 bases and J gave up 7 bases, with 14 bases separating them. Germline V gene sequence: CDR1 MGHRA, CDR2 YSYEKL.

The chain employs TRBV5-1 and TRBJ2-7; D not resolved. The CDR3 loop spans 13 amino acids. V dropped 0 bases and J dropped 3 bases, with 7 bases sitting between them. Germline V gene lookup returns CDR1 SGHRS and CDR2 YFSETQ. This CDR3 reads CASSLVPIYEQYF. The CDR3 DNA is TGCGCCAGCAGCTTGGTCCCTATCTACGAGCAGTACTTC.

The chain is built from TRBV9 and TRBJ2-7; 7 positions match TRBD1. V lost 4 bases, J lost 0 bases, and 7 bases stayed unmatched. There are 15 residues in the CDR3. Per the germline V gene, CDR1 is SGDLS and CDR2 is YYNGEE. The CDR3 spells CASSPRTGYSYEQYF. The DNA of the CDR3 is TGTGCCAGCAGCCCTCGGACAGGCTACTCCTACGAGCAGTACTTC. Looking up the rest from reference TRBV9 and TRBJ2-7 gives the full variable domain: DSGVTQTPKHLITATGQRVTLRCSPRSGDLSVYWYQQSLDQGLQFLIQYYNGEERAKGNILERFSAQQFPDLHSELNLSSLELGDSALYFCASSPRTGYSYEQYFGPGTRLTVT.

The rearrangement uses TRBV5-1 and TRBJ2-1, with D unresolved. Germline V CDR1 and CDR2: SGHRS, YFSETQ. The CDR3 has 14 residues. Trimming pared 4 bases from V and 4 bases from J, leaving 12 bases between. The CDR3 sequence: CASSQKDTYNEQFF. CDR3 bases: TGCGCCAGCAGCCAAAAAGACACATACAATGAGCAGTTCTTC.

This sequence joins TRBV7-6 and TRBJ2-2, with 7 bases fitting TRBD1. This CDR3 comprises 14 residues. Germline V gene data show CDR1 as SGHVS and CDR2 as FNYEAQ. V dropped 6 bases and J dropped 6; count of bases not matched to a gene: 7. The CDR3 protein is CASRQTGRAGELFF. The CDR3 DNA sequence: TGTGCCAGCAGACAGACAGGGAGAGCCGGGGAGCTGTTTTTT.

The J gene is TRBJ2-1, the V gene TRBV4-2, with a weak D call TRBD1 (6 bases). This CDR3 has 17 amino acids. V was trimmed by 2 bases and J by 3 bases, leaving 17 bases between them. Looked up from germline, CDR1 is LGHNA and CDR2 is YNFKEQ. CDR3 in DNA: TGTGCCAGCAGCCAAAGGGGCCGGACAGATTACTACAATGAGCAGTTCTTC. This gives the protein CASSQRGRTDYYNEQFF.

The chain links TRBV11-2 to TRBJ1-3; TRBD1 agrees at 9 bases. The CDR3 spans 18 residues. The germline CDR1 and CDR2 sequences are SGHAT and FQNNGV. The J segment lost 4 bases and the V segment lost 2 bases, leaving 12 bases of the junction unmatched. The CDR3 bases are TGTGCCAGCAGCTTAACATTTGTTGGGACAGGGCCAGGAAACACCATATATTTT. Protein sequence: CASSLTFVGTGPGNTIYF.

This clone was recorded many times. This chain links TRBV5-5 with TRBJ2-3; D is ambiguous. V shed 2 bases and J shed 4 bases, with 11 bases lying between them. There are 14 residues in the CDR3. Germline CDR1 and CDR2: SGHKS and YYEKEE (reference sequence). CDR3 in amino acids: CASSFQAPADTQYF. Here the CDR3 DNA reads TGTGCCAGCAGCTTCCAAGCACCGGCAGATACGCAGTATTTT.

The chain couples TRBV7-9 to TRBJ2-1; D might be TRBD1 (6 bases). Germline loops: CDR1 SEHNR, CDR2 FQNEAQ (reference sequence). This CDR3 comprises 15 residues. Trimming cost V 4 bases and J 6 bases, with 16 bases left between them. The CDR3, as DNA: TGTGCCAGCAGCTCCCTACAGGGTGCCCCCAATGAGCAGTTCTTC. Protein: CASSSLQGAPNEQFF.

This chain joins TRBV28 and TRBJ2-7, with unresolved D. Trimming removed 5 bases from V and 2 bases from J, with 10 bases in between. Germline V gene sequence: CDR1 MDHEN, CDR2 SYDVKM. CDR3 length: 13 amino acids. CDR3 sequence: CASSQMNAYEQYF. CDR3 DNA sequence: TGTGCCAGCAGTCAGATGAATGCCTACGAGCAGTACTTC.

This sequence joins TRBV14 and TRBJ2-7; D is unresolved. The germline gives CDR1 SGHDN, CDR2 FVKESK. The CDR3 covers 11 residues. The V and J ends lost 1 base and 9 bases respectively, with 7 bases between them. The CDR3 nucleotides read TGTGCCAGCAGCCAAGGAGTAAGGCAGTACTTC. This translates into CASSQGVRQYF.

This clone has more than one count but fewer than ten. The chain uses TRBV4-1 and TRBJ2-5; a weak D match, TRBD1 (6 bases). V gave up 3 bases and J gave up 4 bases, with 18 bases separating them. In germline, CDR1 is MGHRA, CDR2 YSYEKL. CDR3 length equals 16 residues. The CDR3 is CASSHPTGGGRETQYF. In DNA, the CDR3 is TGCGCCAGCAGCCATCCGACAGGCGGTGGACGAGAGACCCAGTACTTC.

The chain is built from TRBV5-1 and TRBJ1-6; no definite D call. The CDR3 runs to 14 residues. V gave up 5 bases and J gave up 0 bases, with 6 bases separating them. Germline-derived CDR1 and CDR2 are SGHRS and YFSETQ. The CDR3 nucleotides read TGCGCCAGCAGTCCCGGCTCCTATAATTCACCCCTCCACTTT. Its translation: CASSPGSYNSPLHF.

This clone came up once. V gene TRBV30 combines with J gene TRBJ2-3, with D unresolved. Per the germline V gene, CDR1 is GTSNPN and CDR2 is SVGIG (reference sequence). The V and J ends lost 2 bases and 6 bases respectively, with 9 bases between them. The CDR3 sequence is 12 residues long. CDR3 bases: TGTGCCTGGAGTTTAATCGGGGATACGCAGTATTTT. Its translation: CAWSLIGDTQYF.

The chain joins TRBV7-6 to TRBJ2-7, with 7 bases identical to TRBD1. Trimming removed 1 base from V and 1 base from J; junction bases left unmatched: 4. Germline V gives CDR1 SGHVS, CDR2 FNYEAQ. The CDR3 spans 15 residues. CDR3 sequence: CASSLGQGPSYEQYF. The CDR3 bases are TGTGCCAGCAGCTTAGGACAGGGCCCATCCTACGAGCAGTACTTC.

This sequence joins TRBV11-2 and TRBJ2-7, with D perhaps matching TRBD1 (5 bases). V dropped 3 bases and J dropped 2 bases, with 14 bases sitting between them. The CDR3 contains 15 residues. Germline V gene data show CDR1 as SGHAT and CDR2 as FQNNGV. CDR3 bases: TGTGCCAGCAGCTTCGGGCAGGGCGGTACCTACGAGCAGTACTTC. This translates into CASSFGQGGTYEQYF. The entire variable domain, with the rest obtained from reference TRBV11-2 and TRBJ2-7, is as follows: EAGVAQSPRYKIIEKRQSVAFWCNPISGHATLYWYQQILGQGPKLLIQFQNNGVVDDSQLPKDRFSAERLKGVDSTLKIQPAKLEDSAVYLCASSFGQGGTYEQYFGPGTRLTVT.

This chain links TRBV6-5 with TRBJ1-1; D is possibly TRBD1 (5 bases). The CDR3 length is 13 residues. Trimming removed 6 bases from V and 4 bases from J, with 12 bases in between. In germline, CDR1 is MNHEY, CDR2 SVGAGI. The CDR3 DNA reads TGTGCCAGCAGGGTAGGAGGGGCCACTGAAGCTTTCTTT. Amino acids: CASRVGGATEAFF.

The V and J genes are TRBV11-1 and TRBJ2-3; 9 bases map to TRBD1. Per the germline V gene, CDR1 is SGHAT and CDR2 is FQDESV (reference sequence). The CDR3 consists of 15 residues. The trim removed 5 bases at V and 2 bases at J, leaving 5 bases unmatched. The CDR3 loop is CASSTGQGDTDTQYF. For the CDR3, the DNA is TGTGCCAGCAGCACGGGACAGGGCGACACAGATACGCAGTATTTT.

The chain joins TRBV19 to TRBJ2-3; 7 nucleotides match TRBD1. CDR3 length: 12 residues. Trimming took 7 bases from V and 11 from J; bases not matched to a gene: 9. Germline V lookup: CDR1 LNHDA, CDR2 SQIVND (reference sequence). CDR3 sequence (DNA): TGTGCCAGTATGAAGCAGGGGGACCGGCAGTATTTT. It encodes CASMKQGDRQYF.

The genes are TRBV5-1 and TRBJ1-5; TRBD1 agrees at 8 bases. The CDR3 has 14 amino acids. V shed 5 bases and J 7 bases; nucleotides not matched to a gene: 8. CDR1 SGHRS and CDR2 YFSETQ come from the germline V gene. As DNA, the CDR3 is TGCGCCAGCAGTTCAGGGGGGACAGGCCAGCCCCAGCATTTT. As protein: CASSSGGTGQPQHF.

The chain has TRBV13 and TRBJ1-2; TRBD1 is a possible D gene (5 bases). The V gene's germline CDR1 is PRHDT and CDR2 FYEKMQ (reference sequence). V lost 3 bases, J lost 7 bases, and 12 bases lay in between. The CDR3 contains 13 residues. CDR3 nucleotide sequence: TGTGCCAGCAGCTTGGCCAGGGCGCGTGGCTACACCTTC. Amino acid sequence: CASSLARARGYTF.

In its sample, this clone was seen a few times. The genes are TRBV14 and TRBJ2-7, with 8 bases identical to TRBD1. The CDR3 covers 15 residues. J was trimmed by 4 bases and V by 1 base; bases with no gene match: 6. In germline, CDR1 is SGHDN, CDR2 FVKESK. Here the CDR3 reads CASSQGLRTGYEQYF. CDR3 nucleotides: TGTGCCAGCAGCCAAGGCTTGCGGACAGGGTACGAGCAGTACTTC.

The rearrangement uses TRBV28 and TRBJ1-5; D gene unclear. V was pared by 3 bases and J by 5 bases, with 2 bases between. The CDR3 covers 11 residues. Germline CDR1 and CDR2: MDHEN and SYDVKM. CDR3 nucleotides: TGTGCCAGCAGTTTCGATCAGCCCCAGCATTTT. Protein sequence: CASSFDQPQHF.

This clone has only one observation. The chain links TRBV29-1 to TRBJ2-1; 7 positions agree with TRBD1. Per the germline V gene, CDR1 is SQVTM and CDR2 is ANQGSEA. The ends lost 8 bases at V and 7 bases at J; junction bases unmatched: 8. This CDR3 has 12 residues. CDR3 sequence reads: CSIYQGENEQFF. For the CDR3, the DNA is TGCAGCATCTACCAGGGGGAAAATGAGCAGTTCTTC.

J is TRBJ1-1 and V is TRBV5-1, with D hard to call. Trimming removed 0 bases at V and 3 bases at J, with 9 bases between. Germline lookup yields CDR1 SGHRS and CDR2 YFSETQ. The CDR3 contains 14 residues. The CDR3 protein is CASSLEWPDTEAFF. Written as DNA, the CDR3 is TGCGCCAGCAGCTTGGAGTGGCCCGACACTGAAGCTTTCTTT. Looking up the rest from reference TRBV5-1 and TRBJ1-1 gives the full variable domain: KAGVTQTPRYLIKTRGQQVTLSCSPISGHRSVSWYQQTPGQGLQFLFEYFSETQRNKGNFPGRFSGRQFSNSRSEMNVSTLELGDSALYLCASSLEWPDTEAFFGQGTRLTVV.

CDR3 DNA: TGTGCCAGCAGTCCGCAGGGCGCCCAGATCAATTATGGCTACACCTTC. Amino acid sequence: CASSPQGAQINYGYTF. This rearrangement joins TRBV27 to TRBJ1-2; D might be TRBD1 (5 bases). Germline values: CDR1 MNHEY, CDR2 SMNVEV (reference sequence). Trimming took off 5 bases at V and 5 bases at J, with 21 bases between the two ends. This CDR3 spans 16 amino acids.

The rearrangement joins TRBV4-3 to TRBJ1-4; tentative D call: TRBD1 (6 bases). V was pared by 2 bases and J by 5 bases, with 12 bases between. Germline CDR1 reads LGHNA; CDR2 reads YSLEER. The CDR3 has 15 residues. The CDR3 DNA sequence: TGCGCCAGCAGCCAAAAGGGACAACCAAATGAAAAACTGTTTTTT. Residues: CASSQKGQPNEKLFF.

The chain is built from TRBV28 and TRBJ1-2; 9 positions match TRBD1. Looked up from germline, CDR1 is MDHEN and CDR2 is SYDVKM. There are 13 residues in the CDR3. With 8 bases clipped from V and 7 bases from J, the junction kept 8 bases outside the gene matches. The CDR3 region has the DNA TGTGCCAGCGGCCGACAGGGGGTCGGTGGCTACACCTTC. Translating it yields CASGRQGVGGYTF.